These 19 T cell receptor beta chains were sequenced from one sample in a study of T-cell memory formation after mild COVID-19. TCRdb re-called the 5' RACE reads with MiXCR, one entry per CDR3 protein. The sample lists 280,000 or so distinct CDR3 sequences; less than 9.5% were seen once. Input material: PBMCs or a T cell subset sorted from them (not recorded which). These receptors were taken from a man between 18 and 29 years old who had mild COVID-19 (a few samples of this study predate the infection). Cell type and time point are not known.

The gene calls are TRBV27 and TRBJ2-2, with D unclear. This CDR3 contains 14 residues. Trimming took 0 bases from V and 7 from J, leaving 9 bases between them. The germline V gene encodes CDR1 MNHEY and CDR2 SMNVEV (reference sequence). The CDR3 region is CASSLSIGVGELFF. Here the CDR3 DNA reads TGTGCCAGCAGTTTATCGATTGGGGTCGGGGAGCTGTTTTTT.

The chain has TRBV27 and TRBJ2-2; 7 positions agree with TRBD1. This CDR3 region has 15 residues. Germline trimming cut 7 bases from V and 6 bases from J; bases unmatched to any gene: 11. Germline CDR1 MNHEY, CDR2 SMNVEV (reference sequence). CDR3 protein: CASTRQGRFPGELFF. The DNA for the CDR3 is TGTGCCAGCACTCGACAGGGTCGGTTTCCCGGGGAGCTGTTTTTT.

This clonotype was seen at least ten times. This chain uses TRBV28 with TRBJ2-3; weak D call: TRBD2 (5 bases). The CDR3 has 14 residues. V was shortened by 5 bases and J by 5 bases, with 14 bases between the two germline ends. CDR1 MDHEN and CDR2 SYDVKM come from the germline V gene. In DNA, the CDR3 is TGTGCCAGCAGTCCGCGCGGGCTGCGAGATACGCAGTATTTT. This encodes CASSPRGLRDTQYF.

CDR3 DNA sequence: TGCAGCGTTGAAGAAGGGGGACGGGTCACAGATACGCAGTATTTT. Amino acid sequence: CSVEEGGRVTDTQYF. V usage is TRBV29-1 and J usage is TRBJ2-3; a possible D gene is TRBD1 (6 bases). The CDR3 spans 15 residues. Germline CDR1 SQVTM, CDR2 ANQGSEA. With 0 bases removed from V and 2 bases from J, the gap between germline ends came to 12 bases.

The table lists this clonotype with a few counts. The V call is TRBV6-5, the J call TRBJ1-3; 7 bases are a match to TRBD1. V lost 6 bases, J lost 7 bases, and 9 bases stayed unmatched. This CDR3 contains 14 residues. Germline V gene lookup returns CDR1 MNHEY and CDR2 SVGAGI. The CDR3, as DNA: TGTGCCAGCAGCCGCGAAAGGGGGCTGAACACCATATATTTT. Its translation: CASSRERGLNTIYF.

The table lists this clonotype with many counts. The rearrangement uses TRBV4-1 and TRBJ2-1, with TRBD2 as a possible D gene (6 bases). There are 15 residues in the CDR3. V lost 7 bases and J 4 bases, leaving 17 bases between the germline ends. Germline V lookup: CDR1 MGHRA, CDR2 YSYEKL. Here the CDR3 reads CASNLGASEYNEQFF. Here the CDR3 DNA reads TGCGCCAGCAACCTCGGGGCTAGCGAGTACAATGAGCAGTTCTTC.

This clonotype was recorded many times. J is TRBJ2-1 and V is TRBV24-1; 8 bases match TRBD2. The germline CDR1 and CDR2 sequences are KGHDR and SFDVKD. The CDR3 runs 19 residues. The junction had 13 bases not matched to a gene; V was cut back by 4 bases and J by 0 bases. CDR3 sequence (DNA): TGTGCCACCAGTGACTCACTAGGCGGGGGGATTAGCTCCTACAATGAGCAGTTCTTC. It yields the protein CATSDSLGGGISSYNEQFF.

This clonotype showed up just a few times. The chain combines TRBV6-5 with TRBJ2-5, with 7 bases fitting TRBD2. The CDR3 is 16 residues long. Germline V gives CDR1 MNHEY, CDR2 SVGAGI. The V and J ends lost 4 bases and 1 base, in that order; junction bases with no gene match: 9. For the CDR3, the DNA is TGTGCCAGCAGTTGGGGTACGGGACTAAGCCAAGAGACCCAGTACTTC. It is translated as CASSWGTGLSQETQYF.

This clonotype occurred many times. The chain uses TRBV7-9 and TRBJ1-2; D ambiguous. This CDR3 comprises 13 residues. Trimming removed 5 bases from V and 3 bases from J, with 10 bases in between. The V gene's germline CDR1 is SEHNR and CDR2 FQNEAQ (reference sequence). The CDR3, as DNA: TGTGCCAGCAGCCCCAACTCTTACTATGGCTACACCTTC. Its protein product is CASSPNSYYGYTF. The full variable domain, in which reference TRBV7-9 and TRBJ1-2 provide the parts outside the CDR3, is DTGVSQNPRHKITKRGQNVTFRCDPISEHNRLYWYRQTLGQGPEFLTYFQNEAQLEKSRLLSDRFSAERPKGSFSTLEIQRTEQGDSAMYLCASSPNSYYGYTFGSGTRLTVV.

V and J are TRBV5-1 and TRBJ1-1; tentatively, D is TRBD1 (5 bases). Germline V CDR1 and CDR2: SGHRS, YFSETQ. The CDR3 runs 15 residues. V shed 5 bases and J shed 0 bases, with 14 bases lying between them. The CDR3 sequence: CASSQTGGMNTEAFF. DNA for the CDR3: TGCGCCAGCAGTCAAACCGGGGGTATGAACACTGAAGCTTTCTTT.

This clonotype was detected a few times. The chain employs TRBV6-5 and TRBJ1-6; no reliable D call. Germline V gene data show CDR1 as MNHEY and CDR2 as SVGAGI. The CDR3 consists of 15 residues. Trimming took off 6 bases at V and 6 bases at J, with 15 bases between the two ends. The chain's CDR3 is CASSLTRARNSPLHF. The CDR3 nucleotides read TGTGCCAGCAGCCTAACCCGGGCCCGTAATTCACCCCTCCACTTT.

This clonotype showed up many times. The CDR3 bases are TGTGCCATCAGGGGCGGCAGCGGGAAAAATGAGCAGTTCTTC. Its translation is CAIRGGSGKNEQFF. The genes are TRBV10-3 and TRBJ2-1, with TRBD2 identical over 7 bases. V was pared by 6 bases and J by 7 bases, with 9 bases of the junction left unmatched. This CDR3 comprises 14 residues. Germline V gives CDR1 ENHRY, CDR2 SYGVKD.

Many counts were recorded for this clonotype. The V and J genes are TRBV6-1 and TRBJ1-2; D is uncertain. The germline V gene has CDR1 MNHNS and CDR2 SASEGT. The CDR3 consists of 12 residues. V lost 5 bases to trimming and J lost 4 bases, with 8 bases between them. Here the CDR3 reads CASSTPPYGYTF. The CDR3 DNA is TGTGCCAGCAGTACTCCGCCCTATGGCTACACCTTC.

This chain uses TRBV10-3 with TRBJ2-3, with 8 bases matching TRBD1. CDR3 length equals 14 residues. V lost 7 bases and J lost 6; bases outside the gene matches: 9. CDR1 is ENHRY and CDR2 is SYGVKD in the germline V gene. The CDR3, as DNA: TGTGCCATCAATCCGGGACAGGTTAAGGATACGCAGTATTTT. Amino acid sequence: CAINPGQVKDTQYF.

Ten or more counts support this clonotype. The chain recombines TRBV10-3 with TRBJ2-1, with D possibly TRBD2 on 6 matching bases. The germline V and J ends were trimmed by 11 bases and 0 bases, with 17 bases remaining between them. Germline values: CDR1 ENHRY, CDR2 SYGVKD. The CDR3 extends over 15 amino acids. Here the CDR3 reads CALRTNPHSYNEQFF. In DNA, the CDR3 is TGTGCCTTACGGACTAACCCACACTCCTACAATGAGCAGTTCTTC.

The rearrangement joins TRBV7-2 to TRBJ2-3, with unresolved D. V was clipped by 5 bases and J by 2 bases, with 14 bases between them. The CDR3 totals 15 residues. Germline assignment: CDR1 SGHTA and CDR2 FQGNSA. The CDR3 protein is CASSPTWANTDTQYF. The CDR3 DNA sequence: TGTGCCAGCAGCCCGACTTGGGCCAACACAGATACGCAGTATTTT.

This clonotype came up a few times. The chain uses TRBV15 and TRBJ2-7, with a tentative D call TRBD1 (6 bases). CDR1 and CDR2 (germline): LNHNV, YYDKDF (reference sequence). The ends were cut back, 8 bases at V and 2 bases at J, with 16 bases in the middle. The CDR3 spans 14 residues. In DNA form, the CDR3 reads TGTGCCACCCGGGACACAAGAGGGACCTACGAGCAGTACTTC. Translated: CATRDTRGTYEQYF. The whole variable domain, remainder taken from reference TRBV15 and TRBJ2-7, is DAMVIQNPRYQVTQFGKPVTLSCSQTLNHNVMYWYQQKSSQAPKLLFHYYDKDFNNEADTPDNFQSRRPNTSFCFLDIRSPGLGDTAMYLCATRDTRGTYEQYFGPGTRLTVT.

The chain joins TRBV5-1 to TRBJ2-5; D gene uncertain. V lost 6 bases to trimming and J lost 3 bases, with 9 bases between them. CDR1 is SGHRS and CDR2 is YFSETQ in the germline V gene. The CDR3 loop spans 12 amino acids. CDR3 residues: CASNTFEETQYF. CDR3 sequence (DNA): TGCGCCAGCAACACATTCGAAGAGACCCAGTACTTC.

The chain uses TRBV28 and TRBJ1-5; unclear D gene. V was pared by 6 bases and J by 5 bases, with 11 bases between. The V gene's germline CDR1 is MDHEN and CDR2 SYDVKM. This CDR3 contains 13 residues. The CDR3 loop is CASRVLEDQPQHF. Written as DNA, the CDR3 is TGTGCCAGCAGAGTCCTCGAGGATCAGCCCCAGCATTTT.